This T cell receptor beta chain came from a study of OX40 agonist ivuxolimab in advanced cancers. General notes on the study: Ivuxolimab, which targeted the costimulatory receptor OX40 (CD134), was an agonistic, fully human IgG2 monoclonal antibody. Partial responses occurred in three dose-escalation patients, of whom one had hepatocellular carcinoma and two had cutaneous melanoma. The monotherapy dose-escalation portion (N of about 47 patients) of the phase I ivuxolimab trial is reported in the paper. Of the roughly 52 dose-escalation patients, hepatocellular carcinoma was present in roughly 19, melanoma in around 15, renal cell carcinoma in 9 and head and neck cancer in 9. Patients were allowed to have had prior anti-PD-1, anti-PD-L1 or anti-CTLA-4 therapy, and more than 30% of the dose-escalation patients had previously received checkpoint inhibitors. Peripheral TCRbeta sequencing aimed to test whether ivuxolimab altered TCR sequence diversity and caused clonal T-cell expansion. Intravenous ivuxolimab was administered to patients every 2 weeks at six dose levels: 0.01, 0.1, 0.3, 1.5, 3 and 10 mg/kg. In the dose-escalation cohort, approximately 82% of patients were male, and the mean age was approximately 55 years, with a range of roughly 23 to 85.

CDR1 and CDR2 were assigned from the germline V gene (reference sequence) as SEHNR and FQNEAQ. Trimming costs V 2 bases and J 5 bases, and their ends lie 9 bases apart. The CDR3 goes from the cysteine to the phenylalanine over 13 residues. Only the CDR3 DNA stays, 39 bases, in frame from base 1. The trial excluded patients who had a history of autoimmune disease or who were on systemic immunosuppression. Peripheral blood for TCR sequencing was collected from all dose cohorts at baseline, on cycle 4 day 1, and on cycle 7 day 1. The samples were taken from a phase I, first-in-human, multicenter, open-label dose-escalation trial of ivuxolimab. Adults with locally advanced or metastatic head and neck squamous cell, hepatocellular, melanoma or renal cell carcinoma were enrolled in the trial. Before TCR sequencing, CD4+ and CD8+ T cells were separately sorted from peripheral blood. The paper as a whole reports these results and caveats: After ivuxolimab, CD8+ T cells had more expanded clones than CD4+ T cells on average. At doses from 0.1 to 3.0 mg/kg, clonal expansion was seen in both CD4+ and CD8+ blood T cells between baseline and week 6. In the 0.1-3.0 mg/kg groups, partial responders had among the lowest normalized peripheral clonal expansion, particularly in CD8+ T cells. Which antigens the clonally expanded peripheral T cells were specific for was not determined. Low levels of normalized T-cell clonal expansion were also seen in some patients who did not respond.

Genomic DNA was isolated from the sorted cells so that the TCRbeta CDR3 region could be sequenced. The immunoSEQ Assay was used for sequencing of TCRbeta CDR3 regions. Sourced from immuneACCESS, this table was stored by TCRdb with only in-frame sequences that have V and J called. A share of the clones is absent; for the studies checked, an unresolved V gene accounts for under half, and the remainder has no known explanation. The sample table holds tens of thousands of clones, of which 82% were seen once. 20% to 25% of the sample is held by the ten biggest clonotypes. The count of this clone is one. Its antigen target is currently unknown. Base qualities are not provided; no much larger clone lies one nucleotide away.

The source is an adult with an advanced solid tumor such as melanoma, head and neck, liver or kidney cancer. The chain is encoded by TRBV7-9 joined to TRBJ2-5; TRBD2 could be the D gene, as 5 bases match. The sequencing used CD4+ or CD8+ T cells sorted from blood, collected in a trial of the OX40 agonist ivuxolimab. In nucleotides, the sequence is TGTGCCAGCAGCTTACGTCGCGGGGAGACCCAGTACTTC. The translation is CASSLRRGETQYF. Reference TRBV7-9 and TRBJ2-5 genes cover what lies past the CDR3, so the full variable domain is DTGVSQNPRHKITKRGQNVTFRCDPISEHNRLYWYRQTLGQGPEFLTYFQNEAQLEKSRLLSDRFSAERPKGSFSTLEIQRTEQGDSAMYLCASSLRRGETQYFGPGTRLLVL.